This TCR beta chain was profiled in a study of PD-1 blockade in classical Hodgkin lymphoma (dated by TCRdb to 2018 to 2020). Turning to the overall study: Nivolumab dosing was 3 mg/kg intravenously every 2 weeks, continuing until either disease progression or unacceptable toxicity. To define a peripheral blood immune signature of response to PD-1 blockade in classical Hodgkin lymphoma, the study combined TCR beta sequencing with CyTOF. Overall study results and their limits: Only a single clinical trial cohort was studied, and what caused the repertoire differences, possibly disease activity or prior therapy, remained undefined. By C4D1, a significant rise was seen in CD4+ TCR diversity but not in CD8+ TCR diversity (p=0.0027 vs p=0.16), and the rise was most apparent among complete responders (p=0.02). Baseline diversity similar to that of newly diagnosed patients was observed in trial patients achieving complete response, whereas significantly lower diversity was observed in partial responders and progressors. Patients starting nivolumab less than 1 year after ASCT had lower diversity and were excluded from later analyses to avoid confounding by immune reconstitution. Newly diagnosed patients were reported to have lower baseline TCR diversity than healthy donors, and relapsed/refractory patients were reported to have lower baseline TCR diversity still.

Trimming removed 8 bases from V and 7 bases from J, leaving 15 bases between the germline ends. The germline V gene supplies CDR1 SNHLY and CDR2 FYNNEI. From its cysteine to its phenylalanine, the CDR3 spans 13 amino acids. Solely the CDR3 DNA is kept, with 39 bases framed from the first base. Interpreted using the paper, the time point label stands for: cycle 2 day 1 (C2D1) of nivolumab. All trial patients had relapsed after autologous stem cell transplantation, with cohorts A, B and C differing in prior brentuximab vedotin exposure. The trial cohort included 55 to 65 patients with relapsed/refractory classical Hodgkin lymphoma, and each patient had a best overall response of complete response, partial response or progressive disease. Trial patients were treated with single-agent nivolumab in the multi-cohort phase II CheckMate 205 trial. An independent review committee assessed best overall response by applying the 2007 International Working Group response criteria. Trial PBMCs were collected immediately before nivolumab initiation (C1D1) and during therapy at cycle 2 day 1 and cycle 4 day 1. Peripheral blood was collected in 8 mL Vacutainer Cell Preparation Tubes, from which PBMCs were isolated by centrifugation and then cryopreserved.

The Qiagen DNeasy kit was used to extract genomic DNA both from unsorted PBMCs and from the negatively selected CD4+ and CD8+ fractions. Using primers that anneal to V and J segments, immunoSEQ multiplex PCR amplified the TCR beta CDR3 regions. Amplification bias was minimized using a synthetic immune receptor repertoire, and residual bias was removed computationally after sequencing. As for how the authors treated the data: Custom Python scripts were used to quantify repertoire diversity as the Shannon entropy index. The unsorted, CD4+ and CD8+ repertoires were each analyzed separately, with the exception of combined analyses, where CD4+ and CD8+ sequences were merged in silico. Clonal expansion was defined as a frequency increase of at least 2-fold after treatment compared with C1D1, and clones undetected at baseline were assigned a pseudocount of 0.5. Singleton clones were defined as clones with 0 or 1 copy at C1D1, and non-singleton clones were defined as clones with 2 or more copies. Clones expanded in unsorted samples were labelled as CD4+, CD8+ or unknown by matching protein sequences in sorted samples from the same patient. Wilcoxon tests on paired samples were used to test changes in diversity from C1D1 to C4D1. TCRdb took over this immuneACCESS table, retaining in-frame rearrangements with V and J assigned. Such tables are incomplete; in checked studies, under half of the missing clones stem from an unresolved V gene, and the remainder is unexplained. Clonal size and the V and J genes are those of that table, whereas D and trimming came from the DNA. This sample is represented by around 91,000 clones; roughly 81% of them were singletons. Roughly 15% of the sample is in the top ten clones.

This clone was seen just once. Its antigen specificity is not known. No quality values exist for individual bases; no much larger clone is one base distant. The chain employs TRBV2 and TRBJ2-1; the D gene assignment is ambiguous. The receptor was isolated from a human donor with classical Hodgkin lymphoma. The sequencing here drew on peripheral blood mononuclear cells (PBMCs), taken before the second cycle of nivolumab. The CDR3 reads as follows: CASGQLDRNEQFF. The sequenced DNA: TGTGCCAGCGGGCAGCTTGATAGGAATGAGCAGTTCTTC.